These 7 T cell receptor beta chains were all obtained from the same sample, sequenced in a study of blood T cells in healthy people across ages. PCR was performed a second time for about 6 to 12 cycles using a sample-barcoded 5' primer and a J-beta primer mix. MiXCR, applied by TCRdb to the 5' RACE reads, yields one record per CDR3 protein. The sample has around 1,000,000 distinct CDR3 sequences, about 23% seen once. Separately, the same data were catalogued under a study of T cells of mothers and their children.

Sequenced input: blood. These receptor sequences come from a girl between 2 and 10 years old in good health.

The sample holds a few counts of this clonotype. This chain uses TRBV5-4 with TRBJ1-1, with 8 bases fitting TRBD1. Unmatched junction bases numbered 7, after V lost 4 bases and J lost 8 bases. The CDR3 covers 13 residues. The germline gives CDR1 SGHNT, CDR2 YYREEE (reference sequence). DNA for the CDR3: TGTGCCAGCAGCCCCAGACAGGGGCGAGAAGCTTTCTTT. Its protein product is CASSPRQGREAFF.

The chain links TRBV5-1 to TRBJ2-5; D gene uncertain. Germline values: CDR1 SGHRS, CDR2 YFSETQ. This CDR3 is built from 15 residues. Deletions cut 0 bases from V and 3 bases from J, with 12 bases between. CDR3 loop: CASSLGPRNEETQYF. DNA for the CDR3: TGCGCCAGCAGCTTGGGACCCCGGAACGAAGAGACCCAGTACTTC.

This clonotype was detected only a few times. The chain links TRBV19 to TRBJ1-6; D gene ambiguous. Germline V gene sequence: CDR1 LNHDA, CDR2 SQIVND (reference sequence). The V and J ends lost 6 bases and 0 bases respectively, with 6 bases between them. This CDR3 is 14 amino acids long. The CDR3 sequence is CASSTFSYNSPLHF. CDR3 bases: TGTGCCAGTAGCACCTTCTCCTATAATTCACCCCTCCACTTT.

The chain couples TRBV4-1 to TRBJ1-5; TRBD1 is a possible D gene (5 bases). CDR3 length: 16 residues. Germline V CDR1 and CDR2: MGHRA, YSYEKL. V lost 6 bases to trimming and J lost 1 base, with 16 bases between them. CDR3 sequence: CASREQWQGSNQPQHF. DNA of the CDR3: TGCGCCAGCAGAGAGCAGTGGCAGGGCAGCAATCAGCCCCAGCATTTT.

The genes are TRBV4-1 and TRBJ2-1; 8 bases are shared with TRBD2. V trimming: 0 bases; J trimming: 7 bases; junction bases outside the gene matches: 8. Germline CDR1 is MGHRA and CDR2 is YSYEKL. The CDR3 runs to 16 residues. The CDR3 region is CASSQDMGLGRNEQFF. CDR3 nucleotides: TGCGCCAGCAGCCAAGATATGGGACTAGGCCGGAATGAGCAGTTCTTC.

The rearrangement joins TRBV12-3 or TRBV12-4 to TRBJ2-2; 7 bases line up with TRBD1. The V and J ends lost 2 bases and 7 bases, in that order; junction bases with no gene match: 4. This CDR3 region has 14 residues. The CDR3 spells CASSLPTGVGELFF. The CDR3 nucleotides read TGTGCCAGCAGTTTACCCACAGGGGTCGGGGAGCTGTTTTTT.

This sequence joins TRBV13 and TRBJ2-3, with unresolved D. The germline V gene has CDR1 PRHDT and CDR2 FYEKMQ (reference sequence). This CDR3 region has 17 residues. Trimming cost V 3 bases and J 4 bases, with 20 bases left between them. Written as DNA, the CDR3 is TGTGCCAGCAGCTTCACCCTGGGGTACCTGGGCCCAGATACGCAGTATTTT. Translation gives CASSFTLGYLGPDTQYF.